This T cell receptor (beta chain) was profiled in a study of neurological immune-mediated disorders. TCRdb called the 5' RACE reads again in MiXCR, with one record for every CDR3 protein. The sample lists 65,000 to 90,000 distinct CDR3 sequences, approximately 10% occurring once. V shed 4 bases, J shed 2 bases, and the junction held 2 bases outside the gene matches. CDR1 and CDR2 (germline): LNHNV, YYDKDF (reference sequence). CDR3 length: 15 amino acids. This clonotype was seen at least ten times. The receptor was derived from a man aged 35-49 years in good health. The J gene is TRBJ2-5, the V gene TRBV15; 12 bases fit TRBD2. Sequenced: PBMCs. CDR3 sequence (DNA): TGTGCCACCAGCACTGGACTAGCGGGGCAAGAGACCCAGTACTTC. Translation: CATSTGLAGQETQYF.